The 8 T cell receptor beta chains below all came from one sample that was sequenced in a study of blood T cells in healthy people across ages. Through a sample-barcoded 5' primer and a J-beta primer mix, a second PCR was run for roughly 6 to 11 cycles. MiXCR, applied by TCRdb to the 5' RACE reads, yields one record per CDR3 protein. This sample has about 970,000 distinct CDR3 sequences, with roughly 47% found just once. The specimen was blood. Every receptor here comes from an older woman in good health.

This rearrangement joins TRBV21-1 to TRBJ2-3. TRBV21-1 is reported as a pseudogene. This CDR3 has 17 residues. The CDR3 region is CASSKFSRCEGTDTQYF. Written as DNA, the CDR3 is TGTGCCAGCAGCAAATTTAGTAGGTGCGAGGGCACAGATACGCAGTATTTT.

This clonotype came up once. The chain employs TRBV20-1 and TRBJ2-3; 11 bases are a match to TRBD2. Per germline, CDR1 DFQATT and CDR2 SNEGSKA (reference sequence). CDR3 size: 16 residues. The V and J ends lost 2 bases and 2 bases, in that order; junction bases with no gene match: 6. CDR3 DNA sequence: TGCAGTGCTAGACCAGGGACTAGCGGATTCACAGATACGCAGTATTTT. It yields the protein CSARPGTSGFTDTQYF.

This clonotype was detected only once. The chain is built from TRBV20-1 and TRBJ2-3; 12 nucleotides align to TRBD2. V lost 6 bases, J lost 6 bases, and 7 bases stayed unmatched. The length of the CDR3 is 14 residues. The V gene's germline CDR1 is DFQATT and CDR2 SNEGSKA (reference sequence). Written as DNA, the CDR3 is TGCAGTGCCCCTAGCGGGAGGGCCGGGGATACGCAGTATTTT. As protein: CSAPSGRAGDTQYF.

This chain uses TRBV7-9 with TRBJ1-2, with D unclear. The CDR3 runs 12 residues. Germline V gene data show CDR1 as SEHNR and CDR2 as FQNEAQ (reference sequence). With 8 bases removed from V and 2 bases from J, the gap between germline ends came to 9 bases. The CDR3: CASSVGNYGYTF. For the CDR3, the DNA is TGTGCCAGCTCGGTAGGGAACTATGGCTACACCTTC.

V is TRBV9 and J is TRBJ1-1, with 7 bases fitting TRBD1. The germline CDR1 and CDR2 sequences are SGDLS and YYNGEE. Unmatched junction bases numbered 11, after V lost 0 bases and J lost 3 bases. The CDR3 covers 17 residues. The CDR3 reads CASSVGEGGAPDTEAFF. Here the CDR3 DNA reads TGTGCCAGCAGCGTAGGAGAAGGGGGCGCCCCGGACACTGAAGCTTTCTTT. The variable domain in full, completed from reference TRBV9 and TRBJ1-1, reads DSGVTQTPKHLITATGQRVTLRCSPRSGDLSVYWYQQSLDQGLQFLIQYYNGEERAKGNILERFSAQQFPDLHSELNLSSLELGDSALYFCASSVGEGGAPDTEAFFGQGTRLTVV.

On this clonotype itself: At one of its ends the junction is not consistent with the germline gene, which may arise from a read error. This CDR3 reads CSVEPVGGQETPYF. The CDR3 DNA reads as TGCAGCGTTGAACCCGTGGGGGGACAAGAGACCCCGTACTTC. This sequence joins TRBV29-1 and TRBJ2-5; D might be TRBD1 or TRBD2, each matching 6 bases. Germline values: CDR1 SQVTM, CDR2 ANQGSEA. This CDR3 region has 14 residues.

This clonotype has only a few counts. V gene TRBV7-6 combines with J gene TRBJ2-3, with 10 bases that match TRBD2. Trimming cost V 7 bases and J 5 bases; bases outside gene matches: 6. The CDR3 runs 14 residues. The germline CDR1 and CDR2 sequences are SGHVS and FNYEAQ. In nucleotides, the CDR3 is TGTGCCAGCACCAGCGGGAGGGCGGGAGATACGCAGTATTTT. It codes for CASTSGRAGDTQYF.

The table lists this clonotype with a count of one. The rearrangement links TRBV5-6 to TRBJ2-7; unclear D gene. The CDR3 length is 14 residues. CDR1 and CDR2 (germline): SGHDT, YYEEEE. Trimming removed 1 base at V and 3 bases at J, with 11 bases between. CDR3 in DNA: TGTGCCAGCAGCTTGCGCGGCACTGGCTACGAGCAGTACTTC. It yields the protein CASSLRGTGYEQYF.